The next 3 T cell receptor beta chains were all read from a single sample in a study of T cells in Graves' hyperthyroidism and ophthalmopathy. There were TCR beta CDR3 regions amplified from RNA transcripts. TCR CDR3 underwent first-round RT-PCR with the HTBI primer set. A single record per CDR3 protein comes from TCRdb applying MiXCR to the multiplex PCR reads. Among some 300,000 distinct CDR3 sequences listed, roughly 19% were seen once. The sample consisted of blood. The origin of the receptors is a man aged 50 or older with Graves' ophthalmopathy.

This clonotype was seen more than once but under ten times. The rearrangement links TRBV15 to TRBJ2-1; no clear D. CDR3 length equals 12 residues. Trimming stripped 8 bases from V and 7 bases from J, with 12 bases between. Germline CDR1 LNHNV, CDR2 YYDKDF (reference sequence). CDR3 sequence: CATSKIGNEQFF. The CDR3 region has the DNA TGTGCCACCTCGAAAATTGGGAATGAGCAGTTCTTC.

V usage is TRBV5-1 and J usage is TRBJ2-7; D tentatively fits TRBD1 or TRBD2 (5 bases each). CDR3 length equals 13 residues. CDR1 is SGHRS, CDR2 YFSETQ, per germline. The V end was cut by 3 bases, the J end by 3 bases, with 10 bases between. CDR3 nucleotide sequence: TGCGCCAGCAGCTCACAGGCGGGCTACGAGCAGTACTTC. Translated: CASSSQAGYEQYF.

This clonotype has more than one count but fewer than ten. V and J are TRBV2 and TRBJ2-1; 16 bases are a match to TRBD2. The V and J ends lost 5 bases and 0 bases, in that order; junction bases with no gene match: 10. CDR3 length equals 20 residues. Per germline, CDR1 SNHLY and CDR2 FYNNEI. The CDR3 sequence: CASSLWGLAGGRSSYNEQFF. The CDR3 nucleotides are TGTGCCAGCAGTTTATGGGGACTAGCGGGAGGGCGGAGCTCCTACAATGAGCAGTTCTTC.